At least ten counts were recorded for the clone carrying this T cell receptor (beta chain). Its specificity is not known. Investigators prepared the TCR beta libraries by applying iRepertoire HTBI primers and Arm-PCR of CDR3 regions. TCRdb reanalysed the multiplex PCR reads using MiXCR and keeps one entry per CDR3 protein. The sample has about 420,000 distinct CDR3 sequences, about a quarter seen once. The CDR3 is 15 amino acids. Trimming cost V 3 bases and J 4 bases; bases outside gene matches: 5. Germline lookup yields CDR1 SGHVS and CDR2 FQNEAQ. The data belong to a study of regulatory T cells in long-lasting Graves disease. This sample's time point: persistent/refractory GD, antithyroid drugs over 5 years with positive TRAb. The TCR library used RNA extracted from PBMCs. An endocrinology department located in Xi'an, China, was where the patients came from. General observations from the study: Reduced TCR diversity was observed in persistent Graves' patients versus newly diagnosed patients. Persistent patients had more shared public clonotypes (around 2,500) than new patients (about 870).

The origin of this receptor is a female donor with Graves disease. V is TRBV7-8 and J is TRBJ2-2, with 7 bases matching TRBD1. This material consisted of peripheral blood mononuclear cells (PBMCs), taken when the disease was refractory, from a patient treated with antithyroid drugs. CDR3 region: CASSFRDRVTGELFF. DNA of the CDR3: TGTGCCAGCAGCTTCCGGGACAGAGTCACCGGGGAGCTGTTTTTT.